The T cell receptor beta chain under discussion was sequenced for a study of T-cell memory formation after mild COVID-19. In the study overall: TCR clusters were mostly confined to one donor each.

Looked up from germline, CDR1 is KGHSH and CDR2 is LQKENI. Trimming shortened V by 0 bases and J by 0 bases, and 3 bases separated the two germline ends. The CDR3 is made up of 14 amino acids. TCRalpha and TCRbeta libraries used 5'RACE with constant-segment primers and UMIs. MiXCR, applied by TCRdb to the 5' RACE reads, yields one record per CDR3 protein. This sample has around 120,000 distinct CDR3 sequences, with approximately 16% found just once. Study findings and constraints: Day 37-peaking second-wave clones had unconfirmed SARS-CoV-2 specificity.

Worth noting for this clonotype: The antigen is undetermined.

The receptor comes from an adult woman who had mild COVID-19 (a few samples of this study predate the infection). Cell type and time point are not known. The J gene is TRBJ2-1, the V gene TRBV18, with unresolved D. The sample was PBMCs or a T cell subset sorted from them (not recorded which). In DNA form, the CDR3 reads TGTGCCAGCTCACCACCAACCTCCTACAATGAGCAGTTCTTC. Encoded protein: CASSPPTSYNEQFF.